Given below is one T cell receptor (beta chain) in context. Per germline, CDR1 SGHVS and CDR2 FQNEAQ. Trimming took off 5 bases at V and 1 base at J, with 17 bases between the two ends. The CDR3 runs to 16 residues. The data originate from a study of blood T cell repertoires in COVID-19. Looking at the study overall: The study drew acute and convalescent COVID-19 samples from the United States, Italy and Spain. The analysed material was cDNA or gDNA that came from T cells, B-cell-depleted T cells, or PBMCs.

In the original processing: Reference gene primer amplification in the assay estimated nucleated cell counts. Measured with immunoSEQ multiplex PCR; TCRdb has only the in-frame clones, and not every one. V and J calls and clone size are copied from that table; D and trimming were computed from the DNA. The sample consists of about 100,000 clones, 85% of them appearing once. This receptor was obtained from a human donor in a cohort sampled during active COVID-19. Sequencing was done on a sample of peripheral blood. The chain couples TRBV7-8 to TRBJ2-5; D possibly corresponds to TRBD2 (6 bases). The CDR3, as DNA: TGTGCCAGCAGCCCCGCCAGGGTAGCGGCCCAAGAGACCCAGTACTTC. It translates to CASSPARVAAQETQYF.